This T cell receptor beta chain was sequenced during a study of regulatory T cells in long-lasting Graves disease. This clonotype was observed at least ten times. The antigen is not known. Points from the study as a whole: Persistent disease preferred TRBV28, TRBJ1-2 and TRBJ2-5. No thyroid tissue was studied; the work used peripheral blood only.

Construction of the TCR beta libraries employed iRepertoire HTBI primers in conjunction with Arm-PCR of CDR3 regions. TCRdb processed the multiplex PCR reads anew with MiXCR; each CDR3 protein has one entry. The sample includes a few hundred thousand distinct CDR3 sequences, 20% to 25% seen only once; the top ten take around 13%. Time point given: persistent/refractory GD, antithyroid drugs over 5 years with positive TRAb. Generation of the TCR library employed RNA extracted from PBMCs. After removal of 6 bases from V and 8 bases from J, the junction contained 8 bases not matched to a gene. The CDR3 length is 14 residues. The germline V gene encodes CDR1 MNHNS and CDR2 SASEGT.

The sequenced sample was peripheral blood mononuclear cells (PBMCs), obtained when the disease was refractory, from a patient treated with antithyroid drugs. The receptor was derived from a female donor with Graves disease. The chain uses TRBV6-1 and TRBJ2-2; 8 nucleotides agree with TRBD1. This CDR3 reads CASRTNRGSGELFF. CDR3 nucleotide sequence: TGTGCCAGCAGAACCAACAGGGGGTCTGGGGAGCTGTTTTTT.